The rows below give T cell receptor beta chains drawn from one sample of a study of T cell clonotyping in hematopoietic cell transplantation. Measured with immunoSEQ multiplex PCR; TCRdb has only the in-frame clones, and not every one. This sample carries 46,000 or so clones, more than 75% of them seen once, and the ten largest clones take under 6.5%. The specimen comprised peripheral blood mononuclear cells, sampled before stem cell transplant. The receptors originated from a man aged 60 to 75 with biphenotypic leukemia. Some clones in this sample may be carry-over from other donors' samples. CDR3s include the opening cysteine and the closing phenylalanine or tryptophan. Each record gives: clone size, CDR3 length, V gene, D gene, J gene, CDR3 protein, CDR3 DNA. The D gene is left open where the match is weak. Size is omitted from some rows. Given values are once, few, many or a class for expanded clones.

.	14	TRBV19	.	TRBJ1-5	CASSTMNLNQPQHF	TGTGCCAGTAGTACCATGAACTTAAATCAGCCCCAGCATTTT
once	15	TRBV6-5	.	TRBJ1-1	CASSYSRGMNTEAFF	TGTGCCAGCAGTTATTCCCGGGGTATGAACACTGAAGCTTTCTTT
.	12	TRBV7-8	.	TRBJ2-2	CASSLSAGELFF	TGTGCCAGCAGCCTGAGTGCCGGGGAGCTGTTTTTT
.	13	TRBV28	.	TRBJ1-5	CAARAEWVQPQHF	TGTGCCGCCAGAGCGGAGTGGGTTCAGCCCCAGCATTTT
.	14	TRBV2	.	TRBJ1-2	CASSDNGAGYGYTF	TGTGCCAGCAGTGACAACGGGGCAGGGTATGGCTACACCTTC
.	15	TRBV5-1	TRBD2	TRBJ2-1	CASSLLAGGWNEQFF	TGCGCCAGCAGCTTACTAGCGGGAGGTTGGAATGAGCAGTTCTTC
.	13	TRBV4-1	.	TRBJ1-2	CASSQEDRGGYTF	TGCGCCAGCAGCCAAGAGGATAGAGGGGGCTACACCTTC
.	13	TRBV6-5	.	TRBJ2-7	CASSARGVYEQYF	TGTGCCAGCAGCGCCCGAGGGGTCTACGAGCAGTACTTC
.	18	TRBV5-6	TRBD2	TRBJ2-3	CASSLWFGLAPSTDTQYF	TGTGCCAGCAGCTTGTGGTTCGGACTAGCACCAAGCACAGATACGCAGTATTTT
once	15	TRBV28	TRBD1	TRBJ1-4	CASMPGTGGREKLFF	TGTGCCAGCATGCCTGGGACAGGGGGCCGAGAAAAACTGTTTTTT
once	13	TRBV6-5	.	TRBJ1-5	CASGRRSNQPQHF	TGTGCCAGCGGACGGAGAAGCAATCAGCCCCAGCATTTT
.	14	TRBV4-2	.	TRBJ2-3	CASSLAGASDTQYF	TGTGCCAGCAGCTTGGCAGGGGCTTCAGATACGCAGTATTTT
.	13	TRBV5-1	TRBD2	TRBJ2-7	CASSPTSSDEQYF	TGCGCCAGCAGCCCGACTAGCTCTGACGAGCAGTACTTC
.	15	TRBV7-3	TRBD2	TRBJ2-4	CASSLNGASGNIQYF	TGTGCCAGCAGCTTAAATGGGGCTAGCGGAAACATTCAGTACTTC
.	15	TRBV4-1	.	TRBJ2-5	CASSQETASAETQYF	TGCGCCAGCAGCCAAGAAACAGCTAGTGCGGAGACCCAGTACTTC
few	12	TRBV5-4	.	TRBJ2-5	CASSLDRETQYF	TGTGCCAGCAGCTTGGACAGGGAGACCCAGTACTTC
.	14	TRBV7-9	.	TRBJ2-7	CASSSGTAMWEQYF	TGTGCCAGCAGCTCCGGGACTGCCATGTGGGAGCAGTACTTC
.	16	TRBV28	.	TRBJ1-5	CASMAGGIGSNQPQHF	TGTGCCAGCATGGCGGGGGGCATTGGGAGCAATCAGCCCCAGCATTTT
few	16	TRBV7-9	.	TRBJ1-2	CASSSWVPRGNYGYTF	TGTGCCAGCAGCTCTTGGGTCCCCAGGGGTAACTATGGCTACACCTTC
few	13	TRBV5-4	.	TRBJ2-3	CASSSAGSHTQYF	TGTGCCAGCAGCTCGGCAGGGTCGCATACGCAGTATTTT
.	14	TRBV5-1	.	TRBJ2-1	CASSLGPGDNEQFF	TGCGCCAGCAGCCTTGGGCCTGGAGACAATGAGCAGTTCTTC
.	16	TRBV4-3	.	TRBJ2-7	CASSQETGTLAYEQYF	TGCGCCAGCAGCCAAGAAACCGGGACACTCGCTTACGAGCAGTACTTC
few	11	TRBV2	.	TRBJ2-7	CASSRGFEQYF	TGTGCCAGCAGTCGTGGCTTCGAGCAGTACTTC
.	17	TRBV10-3	.	TRBJ1-3	CAISPNRPGQGVDTIYF	TGTGCCATCAGCCCAAATCGGCCGGGACAAGGGGTAGACACCATATATTTT
.	18	TRBV7-6	.	TRBJ2-1	CASSLSPSGPKGDNEQFF	TGTGCCAGCAGCTTATCACCTAGCGGCCCTAAGGGGGACAATGAGCAGTTCTTC
.	16	TRBV7-3	.	TRBJ2-6	CASSPGGDSGANVLTF	TGTGCCAGCAGCCCCGGCGGGGACTCTGGGGCCAACGTCCTGACTTTC
.	12	TRBV2	.	TRBJ1-2	CASMDSYYGYTF	TGTGCCAGCATGGACAGCTACTATGGCTACACCTTC
.	12	TRBV7-2	.	TRBJ2-3	CASSLISDTQYF	TGTGCCAGCAGCCTTATCTCCGATACGCAGTATTTT
.	15	TRBV7-9	TRBD1	TRBJ2-3	CASSFGGQGRRTQYF	TGTGCCAGCAGCTTCGGGGGACAGGGTCGGAGGACGCAGTATTTT
.	16	TRBV7-9	TRBD2	TRBJ2-3	CASSFLLAGGTDTQYF	TGTGCCAGCAGCTTCCTACTAGCGGGAGGGACAGATACGCAGTATTTT
.	15	TRBV28	.	TRBJ2-7	CASSWGGAQPHEQYF	TGTGCCAGCAGTTGGGGGGGGGCGCAGCCCCACGAGCAGTACTTC
.	17	TRBV2	.	TRBJ1-1	CASSTGPPREMNTEAFF	TGTGCCAGCAGTACGGGACCCCCAAGAGAGATGAACACTGAAGCTTTCTTT
.	15	TRBV19	.	TRBJ1-2	CASSTARLEHYGYTF	TGTGCCAGTAGCACCGCGAGGCTGGAGCACTATGGCTACACCTTC
.	12	TRBV4-1	.	TRBJ2-3	CASSQGSGTQYF	TGCGCCAGCAGCCAGGGTTCCGGTACGCAGTATTTT
.	14	TRBV11-2	.	TRBJ2-7	CASSLSPRSYEQYF	TGTGCCAGCAGCTTATCCCCTAGGTCCTACGAGCAGTACTTC
.	16	TRBV6-5	.	TRBJ2-2	CASSYSGEAGTGELFF	TGTGCCAGCAGTTACTCCGGGGAGGCGGGCACCGGGGAGCTGTTTTTT
.	14	TRBV5-1	.	TRBJ2-5	CASHETSPGETQYF	TGCGCCAGCCACGAGACTAGTCCGGGAGAGACCCAGTACTTC
.	11	TRBV28	.	TRBJ1-5	CASRTNQPQHF	TGTGCCAGCAGGACCAATCAGCCCCAGCATTTT
.	14	TRBV5-4	.	TRBJ2-3	CASSLGLRTDTQYF	TGTGCCAGCAGCTTGGGGCTGCGCACAGATACGCAGTATTTT
.	15	TRBV19	.	TRBJ2-2	CASSIRQPNTGELFF	TGTGCCAGTAGTATCAGACAGCCGAACACCGGGGAGCTGTTTTTT
once	13	TRBV6-5	.	TRBJ2-5	CASIGPGQETQYF	TGTGCCAGCATTGGTCCGGGCCAAGAGACCCAGTACTTC
.	15	TRBV5-1	TRBD1	TRBJ1-2	CASSPGQAMVYGYTF	TGCGCCAGCAGCCCCGGACAGGCGATGGTCTATGGCTACACCTTC
.	11	TRBV20-1	.	TRBJ1-4	CSVPGREKLFF	TGCAGTGTGCCAGGGCGTGAAAAACTGTTTTTT
.	15	TRBV29-1	.	TRBJ1-1	CSVNPYLQGGTEAFF	TGCAGCGTGAACCCGTATCTACAGGGTGGTACTGAAGCTTTCTTT
.	15	TRBV5-4	TRBD1	TRBJ1-1	CASSVGTTGDTEAFF	TGTGCCAGCAGCGTCGGTACGACAGGGGACACTGAAGCTTTCTTT
.	15	TRBV11-2	.	TRBJ2-5	CASSLLLEREETQYF	TGTGCCAGCAGCTTATTGCTAGAGAGGGAAGAGACCCAGTACTTC
few	13	TRBV5-5	.	TRBJ1-5	CASSSTLMGPQHF	TGTGCCAGCAGCTCAACGCTCATGGGGCCCCAGCATTTT
.	14	TRBV6-5	.	TRBJ2-7	CASHDRQGSYEQYF	TGTGCCAGCCACGACAGACAAGGCTCCTACGAGCAGTACTTC
.	15	TRBV25-1	.	TRBJ2-3	CASSEYKDYTDTQYF	TGTGCCAGCAGTGAATACAAGGACTACACAGATACGCAGTATTTT